The 13 T cell receptor beta chains below come from one sample, sequenced in a study of cytotoxic CD8 clonotypes in ibrutinib-treated CLL. Profiling relied on immunoSEQ multiplex PCR, and the TCRdb table lists in-frame clones only, not all of them. The sample has around 310,000 clones, just under 80% seen once. Material: PBMCs, obtained before ibrutinib treatment. The receptors were sampled from a human donor with chronic lymphocytic leukemia.

CDR3 DNA: TGCAGCGTTGAAGAGGGCGGGGGAAGCACAGATACGCAGTATTTT. Residues: CSVEEGGGSTDTQYF. The chain carries TRBV29-1 and TRBJ2-3, with 7 bases lining up with TRBD2. The CDR3 runs to 15 residues. In germline, CDR1 is SQVTM, CDR2 ANQGSEA. Trimming at V came to 0 bases and at J to 0 bases, leaving 3 bases not matched to a gene.

In DNA form, the CDR3 reads TGTGCCAGCAGCTTAACGGGGACCACAGATACGCAGTATTTT. Its protein product is CASSLTGTTDTQYF. The chain couples TRBV7-3 to TRBJ2-3; D is perhaps TRBD1 or TRBD2 (5 bases each). This CDR3 is 14 amino acids long. Germline V CDR1 and CDR2: SGHTA, FQGTGA. Trimming removed 0 bases from V and 2 bases from J, with 6 bases in between. Complete variable domain (other parts from reference TRBV7-3 and TRBJ2-3): GAGVSQTPSNKVTEKGKYVELRCDPISGHTALYWYRQSLGQGPEFLIYFQGTGAADDSGLPNDRFFAVRPEGSVSTLKIQRTERGDSAVYLCASSLTGTTDTQYFGPGTRLTVL.

V usage is TRBV5-1 and J usage is TRBJ2-2; TRBD2 matches at 8 bases. Germline CDR1 reads SGHRS; CDR2 reads YFSETQ. V trimming: 8 bases; J trimming: 0 bases; junction bases outside the gene matches: 0. This CDR3 has 13 residues. CDR3 sequence reads: CARGLANTGELFF. CDR3 nucleotide sequence: TGCGCCAGGGGACTAGCGAACACCGGGGAGCTGTTTTTT.

This sequence joins TRBV2 and TRBJ1-2; D possibly corresponds to TRBD1 (6 bases). CDR3 length equals 13 residues. Germline CDR1 SNHLY, CDR2 FYNNEI. With 6 bases removed from V and 8 bases from J, the gap between germline ends came to 16 bases. The CDR3 spells CASRTGSSEGYTF. The DNA of the CDR3 is TGTGCCAGCAGAACAGGGTCTTCGGAAGGCTACACCTTC. The variable domain in full, with the rest retrieved from reference TRBV2 and TRBJ1-2, is EPEVTQTPSHQVTQMGQEVILRCVPISNHLYFYWYRQILGQKVEFLVSFYNNEISEKSEIFDDQFSVERPDGSNFTLKIRSTKLEDSAMYFCASRTGSSEGYTFGSGTRLTVV.

The V gene is TRBV12-5, the J gene TRBJ2-7, with 11 bases that match TRBD2. The germline V gene encodes CDR1 LGHNT and CDR2 FRNRAP. Trimming at V came to 4 bases and at J to 0 bases, leaving 5 bases not matched to a gene. This CDR3 spans 16 amino acids. DNA for the CDR3: TGTGCTAGTGGTTATGTAGCGGGAGGGCCCTCCTACGAGCAGTACTTC. The encoded protein is CASGYVAGGPSYEQYF.

The chain links TRBV7-9 to TRBJ2-1; 10 nucleotides align to TRBD2. V was pared by 7 bases and J by 6 bases, with 9 bases of the junction left unmatched. The CDR3 consists of 15 residues. The germline CDR1 and CDR2 sequences are SEHNR and FQNEAQ (reference sequence). CDR3 amino acids: CASKILAGVFNEQFF. The CDR3 DNA reads TGTGCCAGCAAGATCCTAGCGGGAGTGTTCAATGAGCAGTTCTTC.

This chain uses TRBV6-5 with TRBJ2-7, with 7 nucleotides matching TRBD1. This CDR3 spans 14 amino acids. CDR1 MNHEY and CDR2 SVGAGI come from the germline V gene. The J segment lost 3 bases and the V segment lost 3 bases, leaving 5 bases of the junction unmatched. Here the CDR3 DNA reads TGTGCCAGCAGTTATAGGGACAGCCACTACGAGCAGTACTTC. Protein: CASSYRDSHYEQYF.

This chain uses TRBV19 with TRBJ1-5; no definite D call. CDR1 is LNHDA and CDR2 is SQIVND in the germline V gene (reference sequence). V gave up 6 bases and J gave up 5 bases, with 17 bases separating them. This CDR3 has 15 residues. CDR3 in amino acids: CASSLSKGGHQPQHF. CDR3 nucleotides: TGTGCCAGTAGCCTCTCCAAGGGAGGTCATCAGCCCCAGCATTTT.

The chain employs TRBV5-1 and TRBJ2-7; TRBD2 is a possible D gene (5 bases). The CDR3 extends over 15 amino acids. The V gene's germline CDR1 is SGHRS and CDR2 YFSETQ. The V end lost 0 bases, the J end lost 6 bases, and 16 bases lay between the germline ends. As DNA, the CDR3 is TGCGCCAGCAGCTTGGCCTCCTCAGGAGGTGGCGAGCAGTACTTC. Amino acids: CASSLASSGGGEQYF. Based on the CDR3 plus reference TRBV5-1 and TRBJ2-7, the full variable domain is KAGVTQTPRYLIKTRGQQVTLSCSPISGHRSVSWYQQTPGQGLQFLFEYFSETQRNKGNFPGRFSGRQFSNSRSEMNVSTLELGDSALYLCASSLASSGGGEQYFGPGTRLTVT.

This chain uses TRBV6-1 with TRBJ2-7, with D perhaps TRBD1 (5 bases). V lost 3 bases, J lost 3 bases, and 18 bases lay in between. Germline loops: CDR1 MNHNS, CDR2 SASEGT. The length of the CDR3 is 16 residues. The CDR3 region has the DNA TGTGCCAGCAGTGACTTCCAGGGCGGTGAAAGCTACGAGCAGTACTTC. This gives the protein CASSDFQGGESYEQYF.

The V call is TRBV27, the J call TRBJ2-1, with D unresolved. Germline CDR1 reads MNHEY; CDR2 reads SMNVEV (reference sequence). The V end was cut by 5 bases, the J end by 2 bases, with 13 bases between. The CDR3 has 15 amino acids. CDR3 protein: CASSLNHLAYNEQFF. CDR3 nucleotides: TGTGCCAGCAGTCTTAACCACCTGGCCTACAATGAGCAGTTCTTC.

The gene calls are TRBV5-1 and TRBJ2-7, with 9 bases aligning to TRBD1. The CDR3 length is 14 residues. Looked up from germline, CDR1 is SGHRS and CDR2 is YFSETQ. V shed 0 bases, J shed 5 bases, and the junction held 3 bases outside the gene matches. The CDR3: CASSLDRGPHEQYF. CDR3 bases: TGCGCCAGCAGCTTGGACAGGGGGCCCCACGAGCAGTACTTC.

This clone was recorded a few times. The V and J genes are TRBV14 and TRBJ2-7; a weak D match, TRBD2 (5 bases). V lost 1 base and J lost 7, with 8 bases in between. Looked up from germline, CDR1 is SGHDN and CDR2 is FVKESK. The CDR3 is 12 amino acids. The CDR3 region has the DNA TGTGCCAGCAGCCAAGTCCCGGGGGAGCAGTACTTC. Protein: CASSQVPGEQYF.